This entry describes one T cell receptor (beta chain). Its antigen is unidentified. V lost 5 bases and J 11 bases, leaving 16 bases between the germline ends. There are 14 residues in the CDR3. CDR1 is LGHNA, CDR2 YSLEER, per germline. This record belongs to a study of cytotoxic CD8 clonotypes in ibrutinib-treated CLL. Study-wide points: Baseline clonality, higher than in age-matched healthy donors, tracked circulating CD8+ T-cell counts.

Repertoires were generated with immunoSEQ multiplex PCR, while TCRdb's copy carries only in-frame clones and drops some. The data hold around 140,000 clones, with approximately 85% observed a single time. The chain links TRBV4-3 to TRBJ2-6, with D unclear. Sequenced here: PBMCs, sampled after 24 months of ibrutinib treatment. This receptor was taken from a human donor with chronic lymphocytic leukemia. CDR3 protein: CASSSRTIDHVLTF. The CDR3 DNA reads as TGCGCCAGCAGCTCGCGGACCATCGACCACGTCCTGACTTTC.